This section outlines one TCR beta chain sequence together with its context. The target antigen is unknown. Cells were stimulated with overlapping HIV-1 Gag 15-mer peptides. CD40L-negative CD69-negative CD45RO-high memory CD4+ T cells were sorted as populations depleted of antigen-responding cells. Germline CDR1 is SNHLY and CDR2 is FYNNEI. The V end lost 6 bases, the J end lost 0 bases, and 12 bases lay between the germline ends. This CDR3 spans 15 amino acids. Sequencing used immunoSEQ version 4 in survey mode. Measured with immunoSEQ multiplex PCR; TCRdb has only the in-frame clones, and not every one. The sample holds about 64,000 clones, roughly 77% seen once. This record comes from a study of persistence of HIV-infected CD4 T cells. In the study overall: A median of approximately eight years of suppressive ART preceded sampling. Blood samples, up to roughly 200 mL, came from multiple time points, except two leukapheresis donors sampled once.

Specimen: CD4+ T cells sorted from PBMCs after approximately 19-hour stimulation, collected from a patient who received antiretroviral therapy. The clonotype originates from an adult man with HIV who was CMV-seropositive. V usage is TRBV2 and J usage is TRBJ1-5; D is uncertain. CDR3 sequence reads: CASRPGPLSNQPQHF. The DNA for the CDR3 is TGTGCCAGCAGGCCGGGCCCCCTTAGCAATCAGCCCCAGCATTTT.